The source of this TCR beta chain is a study of PD-L1 blockade in urothelial cancer. Turning to the study itself: Samples of blood were analyzed 3 weeks (second dose) and 6 weeks after treatment start. Study outcomes and limitations: Patients with durable benefit had greater blood expansion of tumor-associated TCR clones 3 weeks into treatment.

Some clones are missing from TCRdb's copy, which holds only in-frame ones; the method was immunoSEQ multiplex PCR. The data show around 69,000 clones, approximately 89% seen once. Time point denoted: peripheral blood 6 weeks after treatment start. As for this clone: Antigen unknown.

The material was PBMCs, obtained around atezolizumab (anti-PD-L1) treatment. The receptor was derived from a woman of 80 years or more with urothelial cancer.

The DNA of the CDR3 is TGTGCCAGCAGTGCTAGCGGGAGATCGGTCGAGCAGTACTTC. It yields the protein CASSASGRSVEQYF. This sequence joins TRBV28 and TRBJ2-7; 10 bases align to TRBD2. The CDR3 runs 14 residues. Germline-derived CDR1 and CDR2 are MDHEN and SYDVKM. With V trimmed by 5 bases and J by 6 bases, 7 bases remained unmatched.